This T cell receptor (beta chain) was profiled in a study of blood T cell repertoires in COVID-19. V lost 5 bases and J 0 bases, leaving 13 bases between the germline ends. This CDR3 has 16 residues. The germline CDR1 and CDR2 sequences are KGHSH and LQKENI. Profiled with immunoSEQ multiplex PCR; TCRdb holds only in-frame clones, not every one. The profile covers approximately 69,000 clones, with over 75% appearing a single time and roughly 29% taken by the ten largest. Sequencing was performed on peripheral blood. The chain combines TRBV18 with TRBJ1-4, with D maybe TRBD1 (5 bases). This TCR derives from a man aged 50 to 59 with acute or convalescent COVID-19. CDR3 sequence reads: CASSTRQRTTNEKLFF. The CDR3 DNA follows: TGTGCCAGCTCAACCCGACAGCGCACAACTAATGAAAAACTGTTTTTT.